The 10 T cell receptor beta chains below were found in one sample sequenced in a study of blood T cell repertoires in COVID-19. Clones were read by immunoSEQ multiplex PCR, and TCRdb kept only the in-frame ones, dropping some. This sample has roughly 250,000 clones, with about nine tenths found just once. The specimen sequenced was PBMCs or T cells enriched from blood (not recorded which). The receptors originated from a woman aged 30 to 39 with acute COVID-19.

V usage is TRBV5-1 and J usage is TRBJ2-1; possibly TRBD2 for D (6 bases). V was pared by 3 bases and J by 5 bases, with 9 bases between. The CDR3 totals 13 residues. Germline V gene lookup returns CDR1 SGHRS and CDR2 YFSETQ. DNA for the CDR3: TGCGCCAGCAGCTACATAGCGGACAATGAGCAGTTCTTC. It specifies CASSYIADNEQFF.

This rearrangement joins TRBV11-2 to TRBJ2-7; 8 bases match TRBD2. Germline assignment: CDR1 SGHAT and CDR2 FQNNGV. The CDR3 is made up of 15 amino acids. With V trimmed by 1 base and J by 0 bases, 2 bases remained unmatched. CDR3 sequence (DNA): TGTGCCAGCAGCTTAGCGGGGACTAGCTCCTACGAGCAGTACTTC. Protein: CASSLAGTSSYEQYF.

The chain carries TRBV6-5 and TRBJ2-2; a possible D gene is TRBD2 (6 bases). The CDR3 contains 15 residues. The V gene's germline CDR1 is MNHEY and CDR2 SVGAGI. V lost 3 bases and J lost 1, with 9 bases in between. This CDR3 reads CASSYGGGNTGELFF. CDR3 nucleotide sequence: TGTGCCAGCAGTTATGGGGGAGGGAACACCGGGGAGCTGTTTTTT.

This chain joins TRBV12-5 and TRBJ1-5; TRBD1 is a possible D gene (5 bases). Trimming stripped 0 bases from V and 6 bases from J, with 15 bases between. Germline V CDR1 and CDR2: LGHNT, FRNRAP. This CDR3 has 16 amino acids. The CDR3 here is CASGLVGAARFQPQHF. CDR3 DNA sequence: TGTGCTAGTGGTTTGGTAGGGGCGGCACGTTTTCAGCCCCAGCATTTT.

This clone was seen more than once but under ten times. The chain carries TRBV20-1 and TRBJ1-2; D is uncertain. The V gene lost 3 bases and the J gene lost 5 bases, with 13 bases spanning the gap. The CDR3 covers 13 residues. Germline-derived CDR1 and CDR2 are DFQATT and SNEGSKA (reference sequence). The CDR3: CSASSSYSYGYTF. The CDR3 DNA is TGCAGTGCTAGTTCGTCCTACTCTTATGGCTACACCTTC.

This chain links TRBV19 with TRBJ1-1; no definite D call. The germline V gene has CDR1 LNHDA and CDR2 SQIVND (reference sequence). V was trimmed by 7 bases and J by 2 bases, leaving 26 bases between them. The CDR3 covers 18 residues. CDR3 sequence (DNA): TGTGCCAGTAAGGGAGCAATCCAAATCGTGGACCCTAACACTGAAGCTTTCTTT. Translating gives CASKGAIQIVDPNTEAFF.

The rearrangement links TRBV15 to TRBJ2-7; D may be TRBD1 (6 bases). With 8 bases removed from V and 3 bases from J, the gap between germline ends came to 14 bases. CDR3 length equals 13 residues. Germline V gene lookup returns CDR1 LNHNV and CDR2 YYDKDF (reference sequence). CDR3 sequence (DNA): TGTGCCACCCAGGACAGAGGACTCTACGAGCAGTACTTC. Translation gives CATQDRGLYEQYF.

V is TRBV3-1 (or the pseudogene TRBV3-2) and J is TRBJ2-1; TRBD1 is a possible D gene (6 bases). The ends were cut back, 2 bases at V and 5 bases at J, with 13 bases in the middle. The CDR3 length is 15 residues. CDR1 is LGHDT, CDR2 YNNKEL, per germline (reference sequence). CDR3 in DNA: TGTGCCAGCAGCCAAATGCAGGGGATCGACAATGAGCAGTTCTTC. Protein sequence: CASSQMQGIDNEQFF.

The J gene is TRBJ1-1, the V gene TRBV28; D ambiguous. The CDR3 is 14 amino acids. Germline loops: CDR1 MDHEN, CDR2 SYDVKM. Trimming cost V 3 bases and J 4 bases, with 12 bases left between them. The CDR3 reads CASSFPGTLTEAFF. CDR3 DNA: TGTGCCAGCAGTTTCCCAGGCACCCTCACTGAAGCTTTCTTT.

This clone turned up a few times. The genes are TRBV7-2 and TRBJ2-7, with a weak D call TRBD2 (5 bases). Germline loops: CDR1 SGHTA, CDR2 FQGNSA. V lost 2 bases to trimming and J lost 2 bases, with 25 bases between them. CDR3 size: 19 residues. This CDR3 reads CASSLRPAGLESFTYEQYF. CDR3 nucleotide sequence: TGTGCCAGCAGCTTAAGGCCGGCCGGACTGGAAAGTTTCACCTACGAGCAGTACTTC. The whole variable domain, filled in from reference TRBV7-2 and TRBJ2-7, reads GAGVSQSPSNKVTEKGKDVELRCDPISGHTALYWYRQSLGQGLEFLIYFQGNSAPDKSGLPSDRFSAERTGGSVSTLTIQRTQQEDSAVYLCASSLRPAGLESFTYEQYFGPGTRLTVT.